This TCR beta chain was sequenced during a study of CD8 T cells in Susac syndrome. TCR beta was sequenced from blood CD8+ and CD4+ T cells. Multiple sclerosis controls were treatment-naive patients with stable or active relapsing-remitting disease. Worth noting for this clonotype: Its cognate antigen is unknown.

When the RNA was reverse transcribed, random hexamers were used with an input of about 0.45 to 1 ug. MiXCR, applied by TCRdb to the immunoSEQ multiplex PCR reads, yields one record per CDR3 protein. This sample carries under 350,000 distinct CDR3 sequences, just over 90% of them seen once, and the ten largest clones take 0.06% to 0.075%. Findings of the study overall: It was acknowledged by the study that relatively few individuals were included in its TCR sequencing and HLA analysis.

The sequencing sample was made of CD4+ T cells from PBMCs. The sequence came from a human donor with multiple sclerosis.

The CDR3 here is CASSVWGTSGGREQFF. CDR3 nucleotide sequence: TGTGCCAGCAGCGTATGGGGGACTAGCGGGGGCCGCGAGCAGTTCTTC. The chain uses TRBV9 and TRBJ2-1, with 14 bases lining up with TRBD2. The CDR3 runs to 16 residues. CDR1 and CDR2 (germline): SGDLS, YYNGEE. V lost 1 base, J lost 10 bases, and 7 bases stayed unmatched.